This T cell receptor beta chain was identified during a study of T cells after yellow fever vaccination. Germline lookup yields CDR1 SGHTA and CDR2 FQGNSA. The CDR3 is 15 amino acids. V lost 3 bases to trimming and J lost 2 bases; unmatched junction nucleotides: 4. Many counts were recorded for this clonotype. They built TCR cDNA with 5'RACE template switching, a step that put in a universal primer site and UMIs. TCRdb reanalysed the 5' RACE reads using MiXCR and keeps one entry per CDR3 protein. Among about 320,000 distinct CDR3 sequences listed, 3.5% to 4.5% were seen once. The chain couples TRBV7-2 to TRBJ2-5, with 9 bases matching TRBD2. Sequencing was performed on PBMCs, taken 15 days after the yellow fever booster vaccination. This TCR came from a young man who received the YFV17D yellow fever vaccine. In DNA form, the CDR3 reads TGTGCCAGCAGCTTCCGCGGGGGGGGGCAAGAGACCCAGTACTTC. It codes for CASSFRGGGQETQYF.